This TCR beta chain originates from a study of T-cell memory formation after mild COVID-19. Study-level background: Largely, the TCR clusters proved donor specific.

This clonotype was recorded a few times. Its antigen is as yet unknown. Study observations and caveats: Clones which contracted sat mainly in CM and EM if CD4+, and in EMRA if CD8+. Clones that contracted from day 15 to 85 had balanced CD4/CD8; later expanders were CD4+ biased.

The CDR3 has 14 amino acids. V lost 5 bases, J lost 7 bases, and 14 bases lay in between. The germline CDR1 and CDR2 sequences are SEHNR and FQNEAQ (reference sequence). TCR alpha and TCR beta cDNA libraries carrying sample barcodes and UMIs came from 5'RACE with constant-segment primers. TCRdb reprocessed the 5' RACE reads via MiXCR and lists one record per CDR3 protein. The top ten clones hold approximately 8.4% of a sample with hundreds of thousands of distinct CDR3 sequences, approximately 21% of them seen once. This receptor was obtained from an adult woman who had mild COVID-19 (a few samples of this study predate the infection). Cell type and time point are not known. The V gene is TRBV7-9, the J gene TRBJ1-4; perhaps TRBD1 as D (5 bases). Sequencing input: PBMCs or a T cell subset sorted from them (not recorded which). CDR3 DNA: TGTGCCAGCAGCCGTACAGGCCGGGGTGAAAAACTGTTTTTT. Translating it yields CASSRTGRGEKLFF. Variable domain in full (rest from reference TRBV7-9 and TRBJ1-4): DTGVSQNPRHKITKRGQNVTFRCDPISEHNRLYWYRQTLGQGPEFLTYFQNEAQLEKSRLLSDRFSAERPKGSFSTLEIQRTEQGDSAMYLCASSRTGRGEKLFFGSGTQLSVL.